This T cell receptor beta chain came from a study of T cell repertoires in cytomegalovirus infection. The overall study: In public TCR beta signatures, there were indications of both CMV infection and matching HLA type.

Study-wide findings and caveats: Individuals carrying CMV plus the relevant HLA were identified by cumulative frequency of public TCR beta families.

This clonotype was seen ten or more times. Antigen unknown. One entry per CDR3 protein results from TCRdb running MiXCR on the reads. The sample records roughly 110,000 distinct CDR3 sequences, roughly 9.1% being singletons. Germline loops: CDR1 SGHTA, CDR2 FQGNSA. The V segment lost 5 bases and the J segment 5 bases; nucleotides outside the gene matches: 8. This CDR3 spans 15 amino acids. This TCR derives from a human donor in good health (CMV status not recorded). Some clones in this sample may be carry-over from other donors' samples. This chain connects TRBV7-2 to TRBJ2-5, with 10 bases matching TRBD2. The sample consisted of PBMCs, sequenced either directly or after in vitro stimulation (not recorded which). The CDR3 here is CASSQPSGRRETQYF. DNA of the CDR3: TGTGCCAGCAGCCAGCCTAGCGGGAGACGGGAGACCCAGTACTTC.